These 21 T cell receptor beta chains came from one sample sequenced in a study of cytomegalovirus exposure and HLA in healthy donors. PCR involved 60 Vbeta and 13 Jbeta primers. Only in-frame clones appear in the TCRdb table, and some are missing; sequencing was by immunoSEQ multiplex PCR. The sample consists of under 300,000 clones, roughly two thirds of them appearing once. The sequenced sample consisted of PBMCs. The receptors were gathered from a female donor in good health and CMV-seronegative.

The chain uses TRBV7-9 and TRBJ2-7, with 9 positions matching TRBD1. The CDR3 is 15 amino acids. The J segment lost 7 bases and the V segment lost 2 bases, leaving 9 bases of the junction unmatched. CDR1 and CDR2 (germline): SEHNR, FQNEAQ (reference sequence). The CDR3 DNA reads TGTGCCAGCAGCTTACTCGTACAGGGGGCGGGGGAGCAGTACTTC. It yields the protein CASSLLVQGAGEQYF.

V and J are TRBV6-6 and TRBJ2-1; 9 bases map to TRBD2. The CDR3 sequence is 15 residues long. Germline lookup yields CDR1 MNHNY and CDR2 SVGAGI (reference sequence). The V gene end was trimmed by 5 bases and the J gene end by 3 bases; junction bases not matched to a gene: 5. This CDR3 reads CASSRPSGIYNEQFF. The CDR3 bases are TGTGCCAGCAGTCGACCTAGCGGGATCTACAATGAGCAGTTCTTC.

The rearrangement joins TRBV7-9 to TRBJ2-1; 7 nucleotides agree with TRBD1. The CDR3 contains 15 residues. Germline CDR1 SEHNR, CDR2 FQNEAQ (reference sequence). J lost 4 bases, V lost 5 bases, and 8 bases had no gene match. The CDR3 DNA reads TGTGCCAGCAGCCCGACAGGGAAAAATTACAATGAGCAGTTCTTC. It specifies CASSPTGKNYNEQFF.

This clone has just one count. This rearrangement joins TRBV7-2 to TRBJ1-2; D unclear. CDR1 is SGHTA and CDR2 is FQGNSA in the germline V gene. There are 15 residues in the CDR3. V lost 5 bases and J 4 bases, leaving 17 bases between the germline ends. The CDR3, as DNA: TGTGCCAGCAGCCCAAGCCCCACGGGTTCCTATGGCTACACCTTC. Translated: CASSPSPTGSYGYTF.

The chain has TRBV27 and TRBJ2-5, with 9 bases that match TRBD2. TRBJ2-7 matches the DNA end more closely, so the J call is doubtful. The germline gives CDR1 MNHEY, CDR2 SMNVEV (reference sequence). The length of the CDR3 is 15 residues. CDR3 DNA sequence: TGTGCCAGCAGTGTGGTTCTAGCGGGATACTACGAGCAGTACTTC. Protein sequence: CASSVVLAGYYEQYF.

The J gene is TRBJ1-2, the V gene TRBV29-1; possibly TRBD1 for D (5 bases). The germline gives CDR1 SQVTM, CDR2 ANQGSEA. Trimming stripped 0 bases from V and 5 bases from J, with 10 bases between. The CDR3 has 13 residues. CDR3: CSVEERQRYGYTF. As DNA, the CDR3 is TGCAGCGTTGAAGAAAGACAGAGGTATGGCTACACCTTC.

The V call is TRBV9, the J call TRBJ2-5, with TRBD1 matching over 7 bases. Germline lookup yields CDR1 SGDLS and CDR2 YYNGEE. The CDR3 has 15 residues. J gave up 2 bases and V 2 bases, and 6 bases lay outside the gene matches. DNA for the CDR3: TGTGCCAGCAGCGTGTGGGGACAGCGACAAGAGACCCAGTACTTC. Translation gives CASSVWGQRQETQYF.

The chain links TRBV19 to TRBJ1-4; possible D gene TRBD1, 5 bases. The CDR3 totals 15 residues. Germline V gene lookup returns CDR1 LNHDA and CDR2 SQIVND (reference sequence). Trimming cost V 5 bases and J 5 bases, with 15 bases left between them. CDR3 residues: CASSLGNRKNEKLFF. CDR3 nucleotides: TGTGCCAGTAGTCTTGGGAACAGGAAAAATGAAAAACTGTTTTTT.

V is TRBV5-1 and J is TRBJ1-1; a weak D match, TRBD1 (6 bases). The CDR3 is 15 amino acids. V lost 4 bases, J lost 6 bases, and 19 bases lay in between. Looked up from germline, CDR1 is SGHRS and CDR2 is YFSETQ. CDR3 region: CASSRLGGGFAEAFF. The CDR3 DNA follows: TGCGCCAGCAGCCGGCTCGGTGGGGGCTTCGCTGAAGCTTTCTTT.

The chain links TRBV5-4 to TRBJ2-3; a weak D match, TRBD1 (6 bases). This CDR3 has 16 residues. Germline-derived CDR1 and CDR2 are SGHNT and YYREEE (reference sequence). Trimming took 4 bases from V and 5 from J, leaving 20 bases between them. CDR3 loop: CASSKGHPYERDTQYF. The CDR3, as DNA: TGTGCCAGCAGCAAGGGACACCCCTATGAAAGAGATACGCAGTATTTT.

This clone was seen a handful of times. The J gene is TRBJ2-7, the V gene TRBV5-1; TRBD2 matches at 7 bases. With 4 bases clipped from V and 1 base from J, the junction kept 5 bases outside the gene matches. CDR3 length equals 14 residues. Per germline, CDR1 SGHRS and CDR2 YFSETQ. CDR3 coding DNA: TGCGCCAGCAGCGGGAGGGCCTTTTCCTACGAGCAGTACTTC. The encoded protein is CASSGRAFSYEQYF.

This clone was counted once. This chain uses TRBV9 with TRBJ2-2; a weak D match, TRBD2 (6 bases). The CDR3 has 16 amino acids. Looked up from germline, CDR1 is SGDLS and CDR2 is YYNGEE. Trimming took 1 base from V and 0 from J, leaving 10 bases between them. CDR3 loop: CASSVWGRPNTGELFF. In nucleotides, the CDR3 is TGTGCCAGCAGCGTATGGGGGAGGCCGAACACCGGGGAGCTGTTTTTT.

The V and J genes are TRBV13 and TRBJ2-5; tentative D call: TRBD2 (6 bases). Trimming pared 2 bases from V and 3 bases from J, leaving 13 bases between. Germline-derived CDR1 and CDR2 are PRHDT and FYEKMQ (reference sequence). The CDR3 is made up of 15 amino acids. CDR3 sequence: CASSLRTKREETQYF. The CDR3 bases are TGTGCCAGCAGCTTAAGGACTAAACGCGAAGAGACCCAGTACTTC.

V gene TRBV6-6 combines with J gene TRBJ1-5; 7 bases match TRBD1. This CDR3 region has 13 residues. Germline CDR1 and CDR2: MNHNY and SVGAGI (reference sequence). J was trimmed by 1 base and V by 9 bases; bases with no gene match: 3. The CDR3 spells CASAGQSNQPQHF. CDR3 in DNA: TGTGCCAGTGCGGGACAGAGCAATCAGCCCCAGCATTTT.

The chain links TRBV9 to TRBJ2-5; D remains unclear. The CDR3 length is 15 residues. V shed 0 bases and J shed 1 base, with 10 bases lying between them. Germline CDR1 is SGDLS and CDR2 is YYNGEE. CDR3 nucleotide sequence: TGTGCCAGCAGCGTAGGTGTAAACTCCCAAGAGACCCAGTACTTC. Its protein is CASSVGVNSQETQYF.

The chain employs TRBV9 and TRBJ2-2, with TRBD1 as a possible D gene (5 bases). The CDR3 loop spans 16 amino acids. Germline CDR1 and CDR2: SGDLS and YYNGEE. Trimming removed 0 bases from V and 5 bases from J, with 14 bases in between. The CDR3 DNA follows: TGTGCCAGCAGCGTAGGATCGGACACCCTTACCGGGGAGCTGTTTTTT. It encodes CASSVGSDTLTGELFF.

The chain joins TRBV14 to TRBJ1-2; 8 bases agree with TRBD1. The CDR3 length is 16 residues. Germline V gene data show CDR1 as SGHDN and CDR2 as FVKESK. With V trimmed by 4 bases and J by 2 bases, 9 bases remained unmatched. The CDR3 here is CASSPRSGTGNYGYTF. The CDR3 region has the DNA TGTGCCAGCAGCCCTAGATCCGGGACAGGCAACTATGGCTACACCTTC.

The rearrangement uses TRBV29-1 and TRBJ2-5, with TRBD2 matching over 10 bases. The J call may be faulty, since TRBJ2-7 better matches the DNA end. Looked up from germline, CDR1 is SQVTM and CDR2 is ANQGSEA. The CDR3 is made up of 14 amino acids. The CDR3 coding sequence is TGCAGCGTTGATGTAGCGGGAGGCCCCTACGAGCAGTACTTC. It codes for CSVDVAGGPYEQYF.

Remarks on this clone: The junction departs from germline at one end; a sequencing error may be responsible. This chain connects TRBV7-9 to TRBJ2-1; D is perhaps TRBD2 (6 bases). The germline V gene has CDR1 SEHNR and CDR2 FQNEAQ (reference sequence). CDR3 length equals 14 residues. The DNA of the CDR3 is TGTTCCAGCACGATGGGCGGGATGGACAATGAGCAGTTCTTC. Protein product: CSSTMGGMDNEQFF.

The chain combines TRBV29-1 with TRBJ1-2; D not resolved. This CDR3 has 13 amino acids. Germline V CDR1 and CDR2: SQVTM, ANQGSEA. The ends were cut back, 0 bases at V and 8 bases at J, with 13 bases in the middle. DNA for the CDR3: TGCAGCGTTGAAGATAGGCAGGCGGGGGGCTACACCTTC. It yields the protein CSVEDRQAGGYTF.

J is TRBJ2-1 and V is TRBV29-1; possibly TRBD1 for D (7 bases). Germline values: CDR1 SQVTM, CDR2 ANQGSEA. V lost 7 bases to trimming and J lost 5 bases, with 18 bases between them. The CDR3 contains 14 residues. The CDR3 DNA reads TGCAGCGCTGGGAGGACAGGCCCTCACAATGAGCAGTTCTTC. Amino acids: CSAGRTGPHNEQFF.